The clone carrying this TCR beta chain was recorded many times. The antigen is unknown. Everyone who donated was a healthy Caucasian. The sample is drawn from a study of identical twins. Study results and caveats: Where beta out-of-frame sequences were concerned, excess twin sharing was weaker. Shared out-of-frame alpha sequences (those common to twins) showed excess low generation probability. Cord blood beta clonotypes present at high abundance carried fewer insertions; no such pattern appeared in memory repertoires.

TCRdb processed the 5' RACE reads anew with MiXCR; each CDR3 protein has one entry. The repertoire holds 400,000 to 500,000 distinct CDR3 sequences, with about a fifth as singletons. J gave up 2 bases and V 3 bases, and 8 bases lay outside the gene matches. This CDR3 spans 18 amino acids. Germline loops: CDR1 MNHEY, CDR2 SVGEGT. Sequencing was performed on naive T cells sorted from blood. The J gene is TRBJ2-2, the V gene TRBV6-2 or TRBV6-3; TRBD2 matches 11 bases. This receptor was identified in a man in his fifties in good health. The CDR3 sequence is CASSYSTSGGFNTGELFF. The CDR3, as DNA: TGTGCCAGCAGTTATAGTACTAGCGGGGGCTTCAACACCGGGGAGCTGTTTTTT.